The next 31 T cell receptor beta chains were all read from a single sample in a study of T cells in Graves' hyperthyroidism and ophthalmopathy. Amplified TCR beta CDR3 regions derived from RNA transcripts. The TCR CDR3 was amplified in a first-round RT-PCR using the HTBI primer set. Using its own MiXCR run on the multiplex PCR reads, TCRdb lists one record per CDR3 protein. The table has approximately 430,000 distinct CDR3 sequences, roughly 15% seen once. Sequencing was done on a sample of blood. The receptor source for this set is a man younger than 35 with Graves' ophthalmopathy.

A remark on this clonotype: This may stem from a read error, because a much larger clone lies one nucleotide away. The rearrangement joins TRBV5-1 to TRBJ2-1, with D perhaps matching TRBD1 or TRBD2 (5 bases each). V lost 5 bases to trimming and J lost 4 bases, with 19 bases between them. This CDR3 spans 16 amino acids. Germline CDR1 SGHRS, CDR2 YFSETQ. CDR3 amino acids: CASSYWGPGKYNEQFF. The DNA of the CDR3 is TGCGCCAGCAGTTACTGGGGACCCGGGAAGTACAATGAGCAGTTCTTC.

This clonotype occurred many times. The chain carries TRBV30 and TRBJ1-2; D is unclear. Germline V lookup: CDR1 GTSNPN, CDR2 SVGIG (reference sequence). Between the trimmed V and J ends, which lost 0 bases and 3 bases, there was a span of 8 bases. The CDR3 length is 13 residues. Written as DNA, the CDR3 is TGTGCCTGGAGTGTAGGGCCCTACTATGGCTACACCTTC. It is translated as CAWSVGPYYGYTF. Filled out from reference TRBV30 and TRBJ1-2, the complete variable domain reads SQTIHQWPATLVQPVGSPLSLECTVEGTSNPNLYWYRQAAGRGLQLLFYSVGIGQISSEVPQNLSASRPQDRQFILSSKKLLLSDSGFYLCAWSVGPYYGYTFGSGTRLTVV.

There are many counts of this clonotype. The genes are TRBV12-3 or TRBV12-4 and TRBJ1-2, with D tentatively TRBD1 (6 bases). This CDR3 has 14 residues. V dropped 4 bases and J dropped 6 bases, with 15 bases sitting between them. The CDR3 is CASSSHRDTHGYTF. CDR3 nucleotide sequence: TGTGCCAGCAGTTCGCACCGGGACACGCATGGCTACACCTTC.

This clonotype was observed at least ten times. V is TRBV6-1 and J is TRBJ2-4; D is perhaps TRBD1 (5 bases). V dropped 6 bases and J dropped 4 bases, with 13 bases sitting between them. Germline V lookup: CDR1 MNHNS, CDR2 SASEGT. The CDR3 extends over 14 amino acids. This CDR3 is CASSPWGGKNIQYF. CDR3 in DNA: TGTGCCAGCAGCCCTTGGGGCGGAAAAAACATTCAGTACTTC.

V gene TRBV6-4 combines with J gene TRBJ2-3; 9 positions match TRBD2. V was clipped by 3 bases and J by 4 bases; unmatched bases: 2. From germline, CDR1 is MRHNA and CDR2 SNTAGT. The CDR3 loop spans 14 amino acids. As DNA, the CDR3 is TGTGCCAGCAGTGAAGCGGGAGGCTCAGATACGCAGTATTTT. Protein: CASSEAGGSDTQYF.

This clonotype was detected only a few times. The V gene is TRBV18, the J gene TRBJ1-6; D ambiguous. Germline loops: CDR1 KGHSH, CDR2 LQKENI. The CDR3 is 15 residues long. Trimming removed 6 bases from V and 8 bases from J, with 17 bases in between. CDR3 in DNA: TGTGCCAGCTCCAGCGACGGACTGCGTGATTCACCCCTCCACTTT. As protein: CASSSDGLRDSPLHF.

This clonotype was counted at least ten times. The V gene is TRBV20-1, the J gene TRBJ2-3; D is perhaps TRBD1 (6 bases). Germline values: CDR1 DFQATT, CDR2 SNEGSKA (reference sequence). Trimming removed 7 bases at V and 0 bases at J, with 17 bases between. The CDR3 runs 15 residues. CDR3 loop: CSGQAGTTSTDTQYF. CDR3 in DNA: TGCAGTGGGCAAGCCGGGACAACTAGCACAGATACGCAGTATTTT.

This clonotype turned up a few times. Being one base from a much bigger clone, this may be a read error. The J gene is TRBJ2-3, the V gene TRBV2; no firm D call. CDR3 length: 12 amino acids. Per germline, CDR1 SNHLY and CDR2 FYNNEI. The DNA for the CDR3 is TGTACCAGCAGTGTTGGCGCAGATACGCAGTATTTT. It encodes CTSSVGADTQYF.

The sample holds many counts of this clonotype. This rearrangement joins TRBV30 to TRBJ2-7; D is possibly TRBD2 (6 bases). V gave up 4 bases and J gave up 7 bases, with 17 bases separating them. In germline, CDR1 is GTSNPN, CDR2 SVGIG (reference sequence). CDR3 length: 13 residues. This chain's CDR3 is CAWNLGRDLEQYF. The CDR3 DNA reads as TGTGCCTGGAATCTTGGGCGGGACCTAGAGCAGTACTTC.

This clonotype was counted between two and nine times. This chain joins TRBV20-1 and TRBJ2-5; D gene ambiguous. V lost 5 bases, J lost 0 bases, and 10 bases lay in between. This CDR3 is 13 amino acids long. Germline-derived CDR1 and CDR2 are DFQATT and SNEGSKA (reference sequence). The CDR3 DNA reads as TGCAGTGCTCCGCCCAATTACCAAGAGACCCAGTACTTC. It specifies CSAPPNYQETQYF.

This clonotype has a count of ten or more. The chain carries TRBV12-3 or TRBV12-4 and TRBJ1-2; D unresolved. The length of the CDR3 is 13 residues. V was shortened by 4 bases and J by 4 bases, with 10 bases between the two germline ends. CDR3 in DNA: TGTGCCAGCAGTTCTCCTGCCGTCTATGGCTACACCTTC. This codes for CASSSPAVYGYTF.

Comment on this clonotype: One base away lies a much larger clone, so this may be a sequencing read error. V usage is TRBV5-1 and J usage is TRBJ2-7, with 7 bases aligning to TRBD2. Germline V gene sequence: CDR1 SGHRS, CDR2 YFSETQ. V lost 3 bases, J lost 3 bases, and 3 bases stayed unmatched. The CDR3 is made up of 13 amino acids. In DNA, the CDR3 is TGCGCCAGCAGCTCCGCGGGAGTCTACGAGCAGTACTTC. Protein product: CASSSAGVYEQYF. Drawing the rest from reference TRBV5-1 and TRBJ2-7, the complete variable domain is KAGVTQTPRYLIKTRGQQVTLSCSPISGHRSVSWYQQTPGQGLQFLFEYFSETQRNKGNFPGRFSGRQFSNSRSEMNVSTLELGDSALYLCASSSAGVYEQYFGPGTRLTVT.

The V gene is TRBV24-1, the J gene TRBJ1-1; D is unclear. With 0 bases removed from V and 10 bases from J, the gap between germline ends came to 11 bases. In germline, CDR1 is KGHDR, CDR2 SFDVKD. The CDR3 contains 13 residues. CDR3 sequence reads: CATSDLSPAGAFF. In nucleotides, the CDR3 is TGTGCCACCAGTGATTTGAGCCCAGCCGGAGCTTTCTTT.

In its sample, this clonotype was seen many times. CDR3 in DNA: TGTGCCAGCAGCTTAGTGAACGGCGCTAATGAAAAACTGTTTTTT. It encodes CASSLVNGANEKLFF. The rearrangement uses TRBV7-9 and TRBJ1-4; D gene unclear. The germline gives CDR1 SEHNR, CDR2 FQNEAQ (reference sequence). V lost 1 base and J 3 bases, leaving 9 bases between the germline ends. The CDR3 loop spans 15 amino acids.

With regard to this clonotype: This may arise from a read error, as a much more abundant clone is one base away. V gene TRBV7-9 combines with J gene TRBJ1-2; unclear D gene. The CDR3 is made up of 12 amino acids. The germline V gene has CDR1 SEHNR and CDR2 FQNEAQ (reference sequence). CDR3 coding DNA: TGTGCCGGCAGCTTAGGAGAGTATGGCTACACCTTC. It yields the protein CAGSLGEYGYTF.

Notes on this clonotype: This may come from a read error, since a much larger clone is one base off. CDR3 amino acids: CASVVDGGQPQHF. The CDR3 coding sequence is TGTGCCAGCGTAGTGGACGGGGGGCAGCCCCAGCATTTT. The chain couples TRBV12-3 or TRBV12-4 to TRBJ1-5; D is perhaps TRBD1 (5 bases). Trimming cost V 8 bases and J 7 bases, with 15 bases left between them. This CDR3 comprises 13 residues.

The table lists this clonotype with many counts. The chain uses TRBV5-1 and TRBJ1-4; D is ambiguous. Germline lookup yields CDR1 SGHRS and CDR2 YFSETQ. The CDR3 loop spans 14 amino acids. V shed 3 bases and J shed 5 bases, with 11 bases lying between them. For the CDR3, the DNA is TGCGCCAGCAGCTCCCGGGGAGGCAATGAAAAACTGTTTTTT. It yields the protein CASSSRGGNEKLFF.

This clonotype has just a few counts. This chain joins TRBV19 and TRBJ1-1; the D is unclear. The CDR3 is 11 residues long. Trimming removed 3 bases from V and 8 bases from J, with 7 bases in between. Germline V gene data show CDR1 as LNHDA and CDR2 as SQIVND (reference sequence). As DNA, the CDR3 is TGTGCCAGTAGTATGGGTCCCGAAGCTTTCTTT. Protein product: CASSMGPEAFF.

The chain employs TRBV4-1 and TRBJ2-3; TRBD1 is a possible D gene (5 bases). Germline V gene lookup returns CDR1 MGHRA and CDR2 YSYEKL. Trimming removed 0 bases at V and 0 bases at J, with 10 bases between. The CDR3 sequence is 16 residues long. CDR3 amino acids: CASSQEQVLSTDTQYF. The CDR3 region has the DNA TGCGCCAGCAGCCAAGAACAGGTTCTCAGCACAGATACGCAGTATTTT.

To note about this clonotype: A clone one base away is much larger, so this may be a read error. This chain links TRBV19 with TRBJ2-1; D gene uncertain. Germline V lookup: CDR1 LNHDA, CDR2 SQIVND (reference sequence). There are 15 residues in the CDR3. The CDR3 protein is CANSIRVGDYNEQFF. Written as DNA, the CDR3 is TGTGCCAATAGTATAAGGGTTGGCGATTACAATGAGCAGTTCTTC. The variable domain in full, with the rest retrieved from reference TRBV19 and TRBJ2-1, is DGGITQSPKYLFRKEGQNVTLSCEQNLNHDAMYWYRQDPGQGLRLIYYSQIVNDFQKGDIAEGYSVSREKKESFPLTVTSAQKNPTAFYLCANSIRVGDYNEQFFGPGTRLTVL.

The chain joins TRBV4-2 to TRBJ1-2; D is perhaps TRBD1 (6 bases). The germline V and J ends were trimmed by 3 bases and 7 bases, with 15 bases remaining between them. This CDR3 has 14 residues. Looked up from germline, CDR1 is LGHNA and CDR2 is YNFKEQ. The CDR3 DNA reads TGTGCCAGCAGCCAGTCCCGAACAGGGTTTGGCTACACCTTC. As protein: CASSQSRTGFGYTF.

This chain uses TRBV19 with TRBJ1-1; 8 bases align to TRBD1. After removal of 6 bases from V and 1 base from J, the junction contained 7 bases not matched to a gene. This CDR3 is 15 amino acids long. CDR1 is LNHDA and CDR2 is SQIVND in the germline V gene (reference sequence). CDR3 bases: TGTGCCAGTAGCAGAACCGGGACAGGGAACACTGAAGCTTTCTTT. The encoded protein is CASSRTGTGNTEAFF.

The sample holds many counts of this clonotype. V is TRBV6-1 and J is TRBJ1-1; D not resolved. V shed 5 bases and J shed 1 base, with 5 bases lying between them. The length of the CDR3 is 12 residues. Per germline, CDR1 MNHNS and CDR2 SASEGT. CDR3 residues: CASSPRNTEAFF. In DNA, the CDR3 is TGTGCCAGCAGTCCAAGGAACACTGAAGCTTTCTTT.

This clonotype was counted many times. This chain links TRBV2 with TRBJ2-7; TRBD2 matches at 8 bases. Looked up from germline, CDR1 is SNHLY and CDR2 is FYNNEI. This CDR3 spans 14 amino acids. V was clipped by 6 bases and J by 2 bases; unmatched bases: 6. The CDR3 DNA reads TGTGCCAGCAGCGCCGAGGGACTAGCCTACGAGCAGTACTTC. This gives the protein CASSAEGLAYEQYF.

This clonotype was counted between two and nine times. The CDR3 loop is CASTRTDNYGYTF. As DNA, the CDR3 is TGTGCCAGCACCCGGACAGATAACTATGGCTACACCTTC. The V call is TRBV6-1, the J call TRBJ1-2; a possible D gene is TRBD1 (6 bases). Trimming took off 7 bases at V and 1 base at J, with 10 bases between the two ends. The CDR3 contains 13 residues. Germline CDR1 is MNHNS and CDR2 is SASEGT.

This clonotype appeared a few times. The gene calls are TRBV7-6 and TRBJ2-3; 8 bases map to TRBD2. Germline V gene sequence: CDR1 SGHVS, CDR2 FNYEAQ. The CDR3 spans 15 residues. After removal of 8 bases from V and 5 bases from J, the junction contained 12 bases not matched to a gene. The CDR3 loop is CASAQARGGRDTQYF. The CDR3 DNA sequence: TGTGCCAGCGCCCAAGCCCGGGGGGGCCGAGATACGCAGTATTTT.

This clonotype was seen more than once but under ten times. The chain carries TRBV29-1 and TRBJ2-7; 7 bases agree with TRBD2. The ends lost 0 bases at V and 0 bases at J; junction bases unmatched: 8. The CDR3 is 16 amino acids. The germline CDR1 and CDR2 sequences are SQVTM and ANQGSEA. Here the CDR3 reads CSVEDLASGSSYEQYF. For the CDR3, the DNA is TGCAGCGTTGAAGATCTCGCTAGCGGAAGCTCCTACGAGCAGTACTTC.

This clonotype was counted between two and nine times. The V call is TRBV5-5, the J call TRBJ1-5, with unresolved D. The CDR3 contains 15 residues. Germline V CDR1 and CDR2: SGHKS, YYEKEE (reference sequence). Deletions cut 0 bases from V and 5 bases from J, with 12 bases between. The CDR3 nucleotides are TGTGCCAGCAGCTTGGTGTTTCAAGCCGATCAGCCCCAGCATTTT. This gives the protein CASSLVFQADQPQHF.

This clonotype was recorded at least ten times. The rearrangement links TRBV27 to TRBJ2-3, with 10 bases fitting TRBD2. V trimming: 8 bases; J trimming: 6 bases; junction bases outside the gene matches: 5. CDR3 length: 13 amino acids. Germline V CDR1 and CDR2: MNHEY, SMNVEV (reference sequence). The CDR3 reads CASWRLAGDTQYF. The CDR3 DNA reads TGTGCCAGCTGGAGACTAGCGGGTGATACGCAGTATTTT.

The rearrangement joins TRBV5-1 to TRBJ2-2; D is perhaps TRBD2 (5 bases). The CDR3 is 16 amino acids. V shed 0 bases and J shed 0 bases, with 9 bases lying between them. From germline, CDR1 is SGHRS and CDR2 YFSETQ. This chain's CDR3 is CASSLDVATNTGELFF. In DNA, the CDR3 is TGCGCCAGCAGCTTGGATGTAGCGACGAACACCGGGGAGCTGTTTTTT.

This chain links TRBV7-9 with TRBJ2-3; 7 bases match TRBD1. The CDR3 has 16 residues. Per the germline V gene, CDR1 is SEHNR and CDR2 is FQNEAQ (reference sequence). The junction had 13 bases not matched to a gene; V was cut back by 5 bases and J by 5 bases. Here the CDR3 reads CASSTSRGGPLDTQYF. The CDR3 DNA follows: TGTGCCAGCAGCACATCTCGAGGGGGCCCCTTAGATACGCAGTATTTT.